The 2 T cell receptor beta chains presented below share a single source sample, sequenced in a study of cytomegalovirus exposure and HLA in healthy donors. Both 60 Vbeta primers and 13 Jbeta primers went into the PCR. TCRdb's table, derived via immunoSEQ multiplex PCR, lists solely in-frame clones and lacks some. This sample's table has roughly 73,000 clones. Source material: PBMCs. These receptors all stem from a man aged 50 or older in good health and CMV-seropositive.

DNA of the CDR3: TGTGCCAGCAGTGTCCGGGACAGGGGCCCTAATGAGCAGTTCTTC. Translating gives CASSVRDRGPNEQFF. The rearrangement joins TRBV6-1 to TRBJ2-1; 10 nucleotides line up with TRBD1. CDR1 MNHNS and CDR2 SASEGT come from the germline V gene. The V segment lost 4 bases and the J segment 7 bases; nucleotides outside the gene matches: 7. The CDR3 is 15 amino acids.

The chain combines TRBV27 with TRBJ1-6, with no clear D. The CDR3 consists of 14 residues. V was trimmed by 5 bases and J by 4 bases, leaving 9 bases between them. The V gene's germline CDR1 is MNHEY and CDR2 SMNVEV (reference sequence). The CDR3 loop reads CASSREGYNSPLHF. The CDR3 bases are TGTGCCAGCAGTCGGGAGGGATATAATTCACCCCTCCACTTT.